This T cell receptor beta chain was identified during a study of T cells expressing NK-cell markers. Background on the study: Sorted CD3+CD56+NKG2C+, CD3+CD56+NKG2C- and CD3+CD56-NKG2C+ T cells supplied TCR beta repertoires. Among eight sequenced donors, seven carried HCMV seropositivity while one was seronegative.

In generating TCR beta cDNA, 5'RACE template switching with UMIs was used. Following a re-call of the 5' RACE reads, TCRdb has one entry per CDR3 protein and lacks DNA. This specimen shows over 350,000 distinct CDR3 sequences; the ten leading clones hold about 11%. Regarding the study as a whole: Similarly, these clonotypes led the CD3+CD56-NKG2C+ fraction as well in several donors.

CDR3 length equals 15 residues. From germline, CDR1 is SGHRS and CDR2 YFSETQ. A note on this clonotype: Its antigen is not identified.

The chain combines TRBV5-1 with TRBJ2-3; TCRdb reports TRBD1, a call that lacks DNA to check it against. The origin of this receptor is a woman in her 50s in good health. The sample consisted of blood T cells: a sorted CD56 or NKG2C T cell subset, CD4+ or CD8+ T cells, or bulk PBMC T cells (not recorded which). The CDR3 loop reads CASSTKRQITDTQYF. The full variable domain, rest sourced from reference TRBV5-1 and TRBJ2-3, is KAGVTQTPRYLIKTRGQQVTLSCSPISGHRSVSWYQQTPGQGLQFLFEYFSETQRNKGNFPGRFSGRQFSNSRSEMNVSTLELGDSALYLCASSTKRQITDTQYFGPGTRLTVL.